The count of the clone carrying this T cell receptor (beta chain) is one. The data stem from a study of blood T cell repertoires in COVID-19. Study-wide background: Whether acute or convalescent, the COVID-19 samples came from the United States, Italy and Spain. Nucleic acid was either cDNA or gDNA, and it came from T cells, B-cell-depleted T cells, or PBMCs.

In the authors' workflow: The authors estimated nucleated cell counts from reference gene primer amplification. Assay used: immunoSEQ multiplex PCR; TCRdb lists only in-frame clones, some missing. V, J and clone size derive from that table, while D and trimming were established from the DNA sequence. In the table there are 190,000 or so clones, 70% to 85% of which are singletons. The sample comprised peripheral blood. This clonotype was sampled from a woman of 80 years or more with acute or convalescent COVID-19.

The CDR3, as DNA: TGTGCCAGCAGGGGGACAGGGCCGAACACCGGGGAGCTGTTTTTT. It specifies CASRGTGPNTGELFF. The chain is built from TRBV11-2 and TRBJ2-2; TRBD1 matches at 9 bases. From germline, CDR1 is SGHAT and CDR2 FQNNGV. The ends lost 6 bases at V and 0 bases at J; junction bases unmatched: 2. The CDR3 length is 15 residues.